Sequencing of this T cell receptor beta chain was carried out in a study of T cells in Graves' hyperthyroidism and ophthalmopathy. Using RNA transcripts as the source, TCR beta CDR3 regions were amplified. The HTBI set primed first-round TCR CDR3 RT-PCR. A single record per CDR3 protein comes from TCRdb applying MiXCR to the multiplex PCR reads. Of fewer than 110,000 distinct CDR3 sequences listed, approximately 48% were seen once; the top ten hold about a quarter. At least ten counts were recorded for this clonotype. Antigen specificity is unknown. Study-level results: Ophthalmopathy was predicted by the model a median of roughly 6.7 months ahead of onset. Ophthalmopathy was distinguished from stable hyperthyroidism by 13 V-J signatures.

Patients aged 18 to 65 had newly diagnosed hyperthyroidism of under 2 months' duration. Extraction of PBMCs used roughly 9.6 ml of fresh peripheral blood. This CDR3 comprises 13 residues. Trimming stripped 6 bases from V and 3 bases from J, with 11 bases between. Germline assignment: CDR1 LNHDA and CDR2 SQIVND (reference sequence). The sequence came from a middle-aged man with Graves' hyperthyroidism. The chain has TRBV19 and TRBJ1-1, with TRBD1 as a possible D gene (5 bases). Sequencing was performed on blood. CDR3 sequence: CASRSGGDTEAFF. CDR3 DNA sequence: TGTGCCAGTAGATCGGGAGGGGACACTGAAGCTTTCTTT. Full variable domain (remainder filled in from reference TRBV19 and TRBJ1-1): DGGITQSPKYLFRKEGQNVTLSCEQNLNHDAMYWYRQDPGQGLRLIYYSQIVNDFQKGDIAEGYSVSREKKESFPLTVTSAQKNPTAFYLCASRSGGDTEAFFGQGTRLTVV.